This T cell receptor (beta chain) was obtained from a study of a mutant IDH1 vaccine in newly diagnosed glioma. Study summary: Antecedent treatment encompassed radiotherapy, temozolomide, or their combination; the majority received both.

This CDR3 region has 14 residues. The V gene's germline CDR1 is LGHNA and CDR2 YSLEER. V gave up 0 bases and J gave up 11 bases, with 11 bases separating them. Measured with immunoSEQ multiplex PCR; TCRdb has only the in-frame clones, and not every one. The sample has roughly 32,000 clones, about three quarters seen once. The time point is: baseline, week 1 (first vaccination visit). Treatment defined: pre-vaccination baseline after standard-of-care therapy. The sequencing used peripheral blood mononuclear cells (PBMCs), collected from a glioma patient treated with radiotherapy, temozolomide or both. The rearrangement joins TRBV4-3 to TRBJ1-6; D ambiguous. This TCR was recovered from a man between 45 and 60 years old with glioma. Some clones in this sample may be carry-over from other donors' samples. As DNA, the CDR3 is TGCGCCAGCAGCCAAGATCGGGGAAGGGCACCCCTCCACTTT. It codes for CASSQDRGRAPLHF.